Shown below are 18 T cell receptor beta chains from a single sample sequenced in a study of regulatory T cells in long-lasting Graves disease. According to the study, TCR beta libraries were built with iRepertoire HTBI primers and CDR3-region Arm-PCR. TCRdb re-called the multiplex PCR reads with MiXCR, one entry per CDR3 protein. The sample lists roughly 420,000 distinct CDR3 sequences; approximately 15% were seen once. The time point denotes: newly diagnosed GD, antithyroid drugs for less than 3 months. After RNA was extracted from PBMCs, the TCR library was made from it. The data were also submitted as part of a second study, on T cells in Graves' hyperthyroidism and ophthalmopathy.

The sequenced sample was peripheral blood mononuclear cells (PBMCs), obtained at new diagnosis, from a patient treated with antithyroid drugs. The source of these receptors is a woman aged 50 to 60 with Graves disease.

This clonotype was seen at least ten times. The chain links TRBV27 to TRBJ2-3; 8 nucleotides align to TRBD2. J lost 0 bases, V lost 9 bases, and 11 bases had no gene match. Germline V gives CDR1 MNHEY, CDR2 SMNVEV (reference sequence). The length of the CDR3 is 16 residues. CDR3 bases: TGTGCCAGTAAACGACTAGCGACCCTTAGCACAGATACGCAGTATTTT. This codes for CASKRLATLSTDTQYF.

Ten or more counts support this clonotype. The J gene is TRBJ2-4, the V gene TRBV28, with 9 bases lining up with TRBD1. V dropped 4 bases and J dropped 4; count of bases not matched to a gene: 5. Germline CDR1 reads MDHEN; CDR2 reads SYDVKM. The CDR3 contains 15 residues. The DNA for the CDR3 is TGTGCCAGCAGTTCAACAGGGGGCCGGAAAAACATTCAGTACTTC. Translation gives CASSSTGGRKNIQYF.

With regard to this clonotype: The junction differs from germline at one of its ends, possibly a read error. This chain joins TRBV9 and TRBJ2-1, with 14 bases fitting TRBD2. CDR3 length equals 20 residues. CDR1 is SGDLS, CDR2 YYNGEE, per germline. The CDR3 DNA reads TGTGCCAGCAGCGTAGCACCGATCGGACTAGCGGGAGGAGGGGGCAATGGGCAGTTCTTC. It codes for CASSVAPIGLAGGGGNGQFF.

The V gene is TRBV18, the J gene TRBJ1-1; D perhaps matches TRBD1 (6 bases). The V and J ends lost 3 bases and 3 bases respectively, with 23 bases between them. The germline V gene has CDR1 KGHSH and CDR2 LQKENI. The CDR3 spans 18 residues. CDR3 loop: CASSPPTGRRATHTEAFF. The CDR3 region has the DNA TGTGCCAGCTCACCCCCTACAGGGCGACGGGCTACCCACACTGAAGCTTTCTTT.

Concerning this clonotype: One junction end disagrees with the germline gene, perhaps due to a read error. The rearrangement uses TRBV2 and TRBJ2-1; 14 positions agree with TRBD2. The germline CDR1 and CDR2 sequences are SNHLY and FYNNEI. CDR3 size: 20 residues. DNA of the CDR3: TGTACCAGCAGGGGTGGACAGGCGGGACTAGCGGGAGTTAACCACAATGAGCAGTTCTTC. Translation gives CTSRGGQAGLAGVNHNEQFF. The whole variable domain, filled in from reference TRBV2 and TRBJ2-1, reads EPEVTQTPSHQVTQMGQEVILRCVPISNHLYFYWYRQILGQKVEFLVSFYNNEISEKSEIFDDQFSVERPDGSNFTLKIRSTKLEDSAMYFCTSRGGQAGLAGVNHNEQFFGPGTRLTVL.

This clonotype was counted only a few times. This CDR3 is CASSEAGFSPLHF. The CDR3 bases are TGTGCCAGCAGTGAGGCAGGGTTTTCACCCCTCCACTTT. This sequence joins TRBV25-1 and TRBJ1-6; a weak D match, TRBD1 (5 bases). The length of the CDR3 is 13 residues. The germline gives CDR1 MGHDK, CDR2 SYGVNS. V dropped 3 bases and J dropped 9 bases, with 9 bases sitting between them. Complete variable domain (other parts from reference TRBV25-1 and TRBJ1-6): EADIYQTPRYLVIGTGKKITLECSQTMGHDKMYWYQQDPGMELHLIHYSYGVNSTEKGDLSSESTVSRIRTEHFPLTLESARPSHTSQYLCASSEAGFSPLHFGNGTRLTVT.

Of note for this clonotype: One junction end does not reproduce the germline sequence, and a read error may be involved. The gene calls are TRBV12-3 or TRBV12-4 and TRBJ1-5; D not certain. This CDR3 comprises 15 residues. The CDR3 here is CVSRETLSSNQPQHF. The CDR3, as DNA: TGTGTCAGCAGAGAGACCTTATCCAGCAATCAGCCCCAGCATTTT.

The J gene is TRBJ2-7, the V gene TRBV18; TRBD2 agrees at 8 bases. The V segment lost 5 bases and the J segment 2 bases; nucleotides outside the gene matches: 8. Germline values: CDR1 KGHSH, CDR2 LQKENI. The CDR3 length is 15 residues. Here the CDR3 reads CASSNGGGRAYEQYF. Here the CDR3 DNA reads TGTGCCAGCTCAAACGGCGGGGGGCGCGCCTACGAGCAGTACTTC. The entire variable domain, with the rest obtained from reference TRBV18 and TRBJ2-7, is as follows: NAGVMQNPRHLVRRRGQEARLRCSPMKGHSHVYWYRQLPEEGLKFMVYLQKENIIDESGMPKERFSAEFPKEGPSILRIQQVVRGDSAAYFCASSNGGGRAYEQYFGPGTRLTVT.

There are many counts of this clonotype. The rearrangement joins TRBV2 to TRBJ2-3, with 7 bases identical to TRBD2. Germline assignment: CDR1 SNHLY and CDR2 FYNNEI. CDR3 size: 16 residues. J lost 3 bases, V lost 6 bases, and 12 bases had no gene match. The CDR3 DNA reads TGTGCCAGCAGCACCCTCAGCGGGACGGGGACAGATACGCAGTATTTT. It yields the protein CASSTLSGTGTDTQYF.

This clonotype was counted at least ten times. The J gene is TRBJ2-7, the V gene TRBV10-3; D ambiguous. Germline CDR1 is ENHRY and CDR2 is SYGVKD. V lost 0 bases and J lost 5, with 11 bases in between. The CDR3 contains 14 residues. CDR3 amino acids: CAISESYSSDEQYF. For the CDR3, the DNA is TGTGCCATCAGTGAGTCTTATTCCAGCGACGAGCAGTACTTC.

The CDR3 DNA follows: TGTGCCAACACAGAGTTAGCGAACACCGGGGAGCTGTTTTTT. Translated: CANTELANTGELFF. The chain uses TRBV7-9 and TRBJ2-2, with D unclear. Trimming stripped 10 bases from V and 0 bases from J, with 12 bases between. Germline loops: CDR1 SEHNR, CDR2 FQNEAQ (reference sequence). The CDR3 totals 14 residues.

This clonotype was seen a handful of times. The chain is built from TRBV7-9 and TRBJ2-3; 11 bases are a match to TRBD2. Germline CDR1 is SEHNR and CDR2 is FQNEAQ (reference sequence). The CDR3 length is 16 residues. With 6 bases clipped from V and 2 bases from J, the junction kept 7 bases outside the gene matches. The chain's CDR3 is CASRIGTSGFTDTQYF. The CDR3 DNA is TGTGCCAGCAGGATTGGGACTAGCGGATTCACAGATACGCAGTATTTT.

The CDR3 loop reads CATSDSDQRLYEQYF. CDR3 nucleotides: TGTGCCACCAGTGATTCGGACCAGCGGCTCTACGAGCAGTACTTC. The chain recombines TRBV24-1 with TRBJ2-7, with D maybe TRBD2 (5 bases). V gave up 2 bases and J gave up 3 bases, with 13 bases separating them. The CDR3 is 15 residues long. Germline values: CDR1 KGHDR, CDR2 SFDVKD.

This clonotype was found a few times. V is TRBV2 and J is TRBJ1-5; D remains ambiguous. The CDR3 contains 15 residues. The V gene lost 8 bases and the J gene lost 0 bases, with 14 bases spanning the gap. The germline CDR1 and CDR2 sequences are SNHLY and FYNNEI. The CDR3 DNA reads as TGTGCCAGCCGAAGGGCGGATCTTAGCAATCAGCCCCAGCATTTT. Translation: CASRRADLSNQPQHF.

This clonotype was seen at least ten times. V is TRBV20-1 and J is TRBJ2-7, with D unclear. Germline V gene lookup returns CDR1 DFQATT and CDR2 SNEGSKA (reference sequence). The V and J ends lost 3 bases and 2 bases respectively, with 17 bases between them. CDR3 size: 15 residues. CDR3 sequence (DNA): TGCAGTGCTAGTTCGCTAGTTTCCCCTACCTACGAGCAGTACTTC. It encodes CSASSLVSPTYEQYF.

Of note for this clonotype: This may stem from a read error, because a much larger clone lies one nucleotide away. The chain uses TRBV13 and TRBJ2-5, with D possibly being TRBD2 (6 bases). The CDR3 is 16 amino acids. V lost 2 bases and J 5 bases, leaving 18 bases between the germline ends. Germline CDR1 is PRHDT and CDR2 is FYEKMQ (reference sequence). The CDR3 DNA follows: TGTGCCAGCAGCTTATGGTACGGGAGTCGCCGTGAGACCCAGTACTTC. Translated, it gives CASSLWYGSRRETQYF.

This clonotype has at least ten counts. The genes are TRBV28 and TRBJ2-1, with D possibly being TRBD2 (5 bases). The CDR3 spans 18 residues. The germline CDR1 and CDR2 sequences are MDHEN and SYDVKM. V lost 6 bases, J lost 6 bases, and 27 bases lay in between. The chain's CDR3 is CASRDLGSPGRRGNEQFF. The DNA of the CDR3 is TGTGCCAGCAGAGACTTGGGATCCCCCGGTCGTCGGGGCAATGAGCAGTTCTTC.

The J gene is TRBJ2-3, the V gene TRBV5-1, with 13 bases that match TRBD2. CDR3 length: 15 residues. Germline V CDR1 and CDR2: SGHRS, YFSETQ. Trimming at V came to 1 base and at J to 9 bases, leaving 5 bases not matched to a gene. The CDR3 reads CASSLTSGRAGTQYF. CDR3 nucleotide sequence: TGCGCCAGCAGCTTGACTAGCGGGAGGGCCGGGACGCAGTATTTT.